These 28 T cell receptor beta chains were sequenced from one sample in a study of T cells after posttransplantation cyclophosphamide. Sequencing was performed with immunoSEQ multiplex PCR; in TCRdb, only in-frame clones are kept and a portion is missing. Among around 18,000 clones listed, 70% to 80% were seen once. A marrow graft followed busulfan-fludarabine conditioning, with cyclophosphamide on days +3 and +4. The sample was CD8+ T cells sorted from PBMCs, taken 1,900 to 2,000 days after a stem cell transplant with posttransplant cyclophosphamide. These receptors were obtained from a female patient aged 40-50 years who received an allogeneic stem cell transplant from a related donor, was CMV-positive, and had no GVHD. A share of the T cells may be of graft donor origin.

This rearrangement joins TRBV7-3 to TRBJ2-3; D gene uncertain. Germline assignment: CDR1 SGHTA and CDR2 FQGTGA. This CDR3 is 17 amino acids long. Trimming removed 1 base from V and 2 bases from J, with 16 bases in between. CDR3 amino acids: CASSLNSGSDYTDTQYF. As DNA, the CDR3 is TGTGCCAGCAGCTTAAACTCTGGAAGCGATTACACAGATACGCAGTATTTT.

This clone has just a few counts. This rearrangement joins TRBV5-4 to TRBJ1-5; 9 bases are a match to TRBD1. Per germline, CDR1 SGHNT and CDR2 YYREEE (reference sequence). The CDR3 totals 15 residues. Trimming removed 4 bases from V and 6 bases from J; junction bases left unmatched: 8. The CDR3 loop is CASSPDRGHSQPQHF. The CDR3 DNA is TGTGCCAGCAGCCCGGACAGGGGCCATAGTCAGCCCCAGCATTTT.

This chain links TRBV2 with TRBJ2-2, with a weak D call TRBD2 (5 bases). This CDR3 is built from 14 residues. V was pared by 7 bases and J by 2 bases, with 11 bases between. CDR1 and CDR2 (germline): SNHLY, FYNNEI. The CDR3 loop reads CASNEGYNTGELFF. CDR3 nucleotides: TGTGCCAGCAACGAGGGCTACAACACCGGGGAGCTGTTTTTT.

The V gene is TRBV23-1, the J gene TRBJ2-3; 8 bases map to TRBD2. TRBV23-1 is an open reading frame whose function is uncertain. The trim removed 6 bases at V and 0 bases at J, leaving 20 bases unmatched. The CDR3 runs 20 residues. Here the CDR3 reads CASSQDPSGGYQPSTDTQYF. The CDR3 nucleotides read TGCGCCAGCAGCCAAGATCCGAGCGGGGGTTACCAACCTAGCACAGATACGCAGTATTTT.

This chain connects TRBV10-3 to TRBJ2-3, with a tentative D call TRBD1 (6 bases). The CDR3 consists of 13 residues. Germline-derived CDR1 and CDR2 are ENHRY and SYGVKD. The V gene lost 0 bases and the J gene lost 5 bases, with 6 bases spanning the gap. The CDR3 nucleotides are TGTGCCATCAGTGAGTCCAGGGGAGATACGCAGTATTTT. Amino acid sequence: CAISESRGDTQYF.

V is TRBV10-3 and J is TRBJ1-6; 9 nucleotides match TRBD1. After removal of 3 bases from V and 7 bases from J, the junction contained 4 bases not matched to a gene. Germline values: CDR1 ENHRY, CDR2 SYGVKD. The CDR3 covers 15 residues. CDR3 loop: CAISEGGTGNSPLHF. The CDR3 DNA reads as TGTGCCATCAGTGAAGGCGGGACAGGGAATTCACCCCTCCACTTT.

V and J are TRBV29-1 and TRBJ2-1; tentative D call: TRBD1 (5 bases). V lost 1 base to trimming and J lost 5 bases, with 15 bases between them. Germline V gives CDR1 SQVTM, CDR2 ANQGSEA. The CDR3 extends over 15 amino acids. The CDR3: CSVEGPRDFDNEQFF. CDR3 coding DNA: TGCAGCGTTGAAGGGCCCAGGGATTTTGACAATGAGCAGTTCTTC.

The chain carries TRBV5-5 and TRBJ2-7, with TRBD1 matching over 7 bases. Germline CDR1 SGHKS, CDR2 YYEKEE (reference sequence). This CDR3 region has 13 residues. J lost 2 bases, V lost 7 bases, and 6 bases had no gene match. The DNA of the CDR3 is TGTGCCAGCGGGCACAGGGGCGCCTACGAGCAGTACTTC. It is translated as CASGHRGAYEQYF.

This clone was seen only a few times. V is TRBV19 and J is TRBJ2-1, with D hard to call. Germline V CDR1 and CDR2: LNHDA, SQIVND (reference sequence). This CDR3 spans 11 amino acids. V was shortened by 10 bases and J by 5 bases, with 9 bases between the two germline ends. CDR3 bases: TGTGCCACCAGTATTAACAATGAGCAGTTCTTC. Its protein product is CATSINNEQFF.

This clone occurred a few times. The chain has TRBV18 and TRBJ1-5; tentatively, D is TRBD1 (6 bases). In germline, CDR1 is KGHSH, CDR2 LQKENI. V lost 2 bases and J lost 3, with 11 bases in between. The CDR3 runs to 15 residues. As DNA, the CDR3 is TGTGCCAGCTCACCAGGGGCAGGGGACAATCAGCCCCAGCATTTT. Translated, it gives CASSPGAGDNQPQHF. Variable domain in full (rest from reference TRBV18 and TRBJ1-5): NAGVMQNPRHLVRRRGQEARLRCSPMKGHSHVYWYRQLPEEGLKFMVYLQKENIIDESGMPKERFSAEFPKEGPSILRIQQVVRGDSAAYFCASSPGAGDNQPQHFGDGTRLSIL.

This chain connects TRBV28 to TRBJ1-2, with a weak D call TRBD1 (5 bases). This CDR3 comprises 15 residues. Germline CDR1 reads MDHEN; CDR2 reads SYDVKM. The germline V and J ends were trimmed by 4 bases and 6 bases, with 18 bases remaining between them. This chain's CDR3 is CASSSLGQEGDGYTF. As DNA, the CDR3 is TGTGCCAGCAGTTCGTTAGGTCAGGAAGGGGATGGCTACACCTTC.

This chain connects TRBV21-1 to TRBJ1-3. TRBV21-1 is listed as a pseudogene. The CDR3 contains 13 residues. The CDR3 region is CASPGEAGNTIYF. CDR3 DNA sequence: TGTGCCAGTCCCGGAGAGGCGGGAAACACCATATATTTT.

This chain joins TRBV7-9 and TRBJ2-7, with a tentative D call TRBD2 (6 bases). Germline V gene sequence: CDR1 SEHNR, CDR2 FQNEAQ (reference sequence). V lost 5 bases and J 1 base, leaving 18 bases between the germline ends. The CDR3 is made up of 16 amino acids. In DNA form, the CDR3 reads TGTGCCAGCAGCCCCACTTTTGAGGGGAGGTCCTACGAGCAGTACTTC. This encodes CASSPTFEGRSYEQYF.

The table lists this clone with a few counts. The chain uses TRBV7-9 and TRBJ1-2; no firm D call. V shed 1 base and J shed 3 bases, with 12 bases lying between them. Germline-derived CDR1 and CDR2 are SEHNR and FQNEAQ (reference sequence). The CDR3 is 15 amino acids. The CDR3 nucleotides are TGTGCCAGCAGCTTAGGAGGATTCGGCTACTATGGCTACACCTTC. Protein product: CASSLGGFGYYGYTF.

A remark on this clone: One end of the junction does not line up with germline, which may come from a read error. The chain joins TRBV10-3 to TRBJ2-7, with 8 bases that match TRBD2. Germline assignment: CDR1 ENHRY and CDR2 SYGVKD. The CDR3 loop spans 16 amino acids. CDR3 region: CAISGPRGGQSSEQYF. CDR3 sequence (DNA): TGTGCCATCAGTGGGCCTCGGGGGGGCCAATCCTCCGAGCAGTACTTC.

This clone was found once. V is TRBV27 and J is TRBJ1-5; TRBD1 agrees at 7 bases. Trimming removed 4 bases from V and 7 bases from J; junction bases left unmatched: 10. This CDR3 is 15 amino acids long. Germline V gene lookup returns CDR1 MNHEY and CDR2 SMNVEV (reference sequence). The CDR3 nucleotides are TGTGCCAGCAGTTCCCTAGGGGGCGCGGGACAGCCCCAGCATTTT. It yields the protein CASSSLGGAGQPQHF.

This clone was picked up a small number of times. The V gene is TRBV7-9, the J gene TRBJ1-6; D is perhaps TRBD1 (5 bases). From germline, CDR1 is SEHNR and CDR2 FQNEAQ (reference sequence). The CDR3 sequence is 17 residues long. Trimming removed 5 bases at V and 5 bases at J, with 19 bases between. CDR3 residues: CASSLNPGPRDNSPLHF. CDR3 bases: TGTGCCAGCAGCCTAAACCCCGGGCCCAGGGATAATTCACCCCTCCACTTT.

The rearrangement uses TRBV29-1 and TRBJ2-5, with TRBD1 matching over 10 bases. TRBJ2-7 matches the DNA end more closely, so the J call is doubtful. The germline V gene has CDR1 SQVTM and CDR2 ANQGSEA. CDR3 length: 12 amino acids. CDR3 coding DNA: TGCAGCGGGGGGACAGGGGATCACGAGCAGTACTTC. Its translation is CSGGTGDHEQYF.

This clone has a handful of counts. The chain is built from TRBV28 and TRBJ2-3; possibly TRBD2 for D (5 bases). Trimming took 2 bases from V and 1 from J, leaving 10 bases between them. The CDR3 covers 15 residues. From germline, CDR1 is MDHEN and CDR2 SYDVKM. CDR3 nucleotide sequence: TGTGCCAGCAGTTTAGAGGGAACGGGCACAGATACGCAGTATTTT. Translation gives CASSLEGTGTDTQYF.

The chain employs TRBV6-5 and TRBJ1-2, with 10 bases that match TRBD1. The germline V gene encodes CDR1 MNHEY and CDR2 SVGAGI. V dropped 2 bases and J dropped 7; count of bases not matched to a gene: 4. CDR3 length equals 14 residues. CDR3 coding DNA: TGTGCCAGCAGTTACACGGGACAGGGGCTTGGCTACACCTTC. Translating it yields CASSYTGQGLGYTF.

The chain employs TRBV13 and TRBJ2-1; 11 bases fit TRBD1. Germline CDR1 and CDR2: PRHDT and FYEKMQ (reference sequence). With V trimmed by 5 bases and J by 0 bases, 12 bases remained unmatched. The CDR3 sequence is 19 residues long. CDR3 residues: CASSPGGQGEISSYNEQFF. CDR3 in DNA: TGTGCCAGCAGCCCGGGGGGACAGGGGGAGATTAGCTCCTACAATGAGCAGTTCTTC.

The rearrangement uses TRBV7-3 and TRBJ2-2; maybe TRBD1 (5 bases). The CDR3 has 18 residues. The V end was cut by 0 bases, the J end by 1 base, with 15 bases between. Germline V lookup: CDR1 SGHTA, CDR2 FQGTGA. The DNA for the CDR3 is TGTGCCAGCAGCTTAACTTTGCCAGGGATAGAGAACACCGGGGAGCTGTTTTTT. Residues: CASSLTLPGIENTGELFF.

This clone has at least ten counts. This sequence joins TRBV2 and TRBJ1-1, with 7 bases fitting TRBD1. Germline assignment: CDR1 SNHLY and CDR2 FYNNEI. The CDR3 spans 13 residues. The J segment lost 5 bases and the V segment lost 8 bases, leaving 8 bases of the junction unmatched. CDR3 in DNA: TGTGCCAGCCTCGGACAGGTGGAGACTGAAGCTTTCTTT. It translates to CASLGQVETEAFF.

This clone has just a few counts. CDR3 nucleotides: TGTGCCAGCAGTGAAGCGCTACAGGGATTGTCCTACGAGCAGTACTTC. It yields the protein CASSEALQGLSYEQYF. The V gene is TRBV11-2, the J gene TRBJ2-7; maybe TRBD1 (6 bases). Trimming stripped 6 bases from V and 1 base from J, with 19 bases between. Per the germline V gene, CDR1 is SGHAT and CDR2 is FQNNGV. The CDR3 consists of 16 residues.

The V call is TRBV5-4, the J call TRBJ2-1; possibly TRBD2 for D (6 bases). With 4 bases removed from V and 5 bases from J, the gap between germline ends came to 22 bases. Germline V lookup: CDR1 SGHNT, CDR2 YYREEE (reference sequence). The CDR3 spans 17 residues. The CDR3 bases are TGTGCCAGCAGCCAAGCGGGCCCGGCCCAACTCAACAATGAGCAGTTCTTC. The encoded protein is CASSQAGPAQLNNEQFF.

The V and J genes are TRBV23-1 and TRBJ2-7; 11 nucleotides align to TRBD1. TRBV23-1 is an ORF, and what it does is uncertain. J was trimmed by 0 bases and V by 4 bases; bases with no gene match: 14. The CDR3 sequence is 19 residues long. CDR3 nucleotides: TGCGCCAGCAGTCCGTACCGGGACAGGGGGACCATTAGCTCCTACGAGCAGTACTTC. This codes for CASSPYRDRGTISSYEQYF.

This chain uses TRBV5-4 with TRBJ1-6; D unresolved. The CDR3 contains 16 residues. Germline assignment: CDR1 SGHNT and CDR2 YYREEE (reference sequence). Trimming cost V 0 bases and J 7 bases, with 14 bases left between them. CDR3 DNA sequence: TGTGCCAGCAGCTTGGCAAGGTCCAGGAAAAATTCACCCCTCCACTTT. Protein product: CASSLARSRKNSPLHF.

The chain employs TRBV15 and TRBJ1-5; D possibly corresponds to TRBD1 (6 bases). V lost 0 bases and J 0 bases, leaving 15 bases between the germline ends. This CDR3 spans 18 amino acids. Germline loops: CDR1 LNHNV, CDR2 YYDKDF (reference sequence). CDR3 bases: TGTGCCACCAGCAGAGATTTACGGGACACTCTTAGCAATCAGCCCCAGCATTTT. Its protein is CATSRDLRDTLSNQPQHF.